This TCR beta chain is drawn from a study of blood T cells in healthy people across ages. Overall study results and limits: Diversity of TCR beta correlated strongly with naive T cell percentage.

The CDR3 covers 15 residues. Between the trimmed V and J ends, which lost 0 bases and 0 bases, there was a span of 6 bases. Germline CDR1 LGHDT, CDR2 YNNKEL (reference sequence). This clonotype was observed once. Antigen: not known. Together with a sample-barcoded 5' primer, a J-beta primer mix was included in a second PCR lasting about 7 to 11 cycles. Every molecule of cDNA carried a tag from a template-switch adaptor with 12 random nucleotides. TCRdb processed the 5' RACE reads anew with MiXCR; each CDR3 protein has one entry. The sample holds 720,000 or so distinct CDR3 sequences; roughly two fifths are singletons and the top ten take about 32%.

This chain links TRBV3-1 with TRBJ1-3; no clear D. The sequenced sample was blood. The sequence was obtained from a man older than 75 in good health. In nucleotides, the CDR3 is TGTGCCAGCAGCCAAGAATCGCACTCTGGAAACACCATATATTTT. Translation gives CASSQESHSGNTIYF.